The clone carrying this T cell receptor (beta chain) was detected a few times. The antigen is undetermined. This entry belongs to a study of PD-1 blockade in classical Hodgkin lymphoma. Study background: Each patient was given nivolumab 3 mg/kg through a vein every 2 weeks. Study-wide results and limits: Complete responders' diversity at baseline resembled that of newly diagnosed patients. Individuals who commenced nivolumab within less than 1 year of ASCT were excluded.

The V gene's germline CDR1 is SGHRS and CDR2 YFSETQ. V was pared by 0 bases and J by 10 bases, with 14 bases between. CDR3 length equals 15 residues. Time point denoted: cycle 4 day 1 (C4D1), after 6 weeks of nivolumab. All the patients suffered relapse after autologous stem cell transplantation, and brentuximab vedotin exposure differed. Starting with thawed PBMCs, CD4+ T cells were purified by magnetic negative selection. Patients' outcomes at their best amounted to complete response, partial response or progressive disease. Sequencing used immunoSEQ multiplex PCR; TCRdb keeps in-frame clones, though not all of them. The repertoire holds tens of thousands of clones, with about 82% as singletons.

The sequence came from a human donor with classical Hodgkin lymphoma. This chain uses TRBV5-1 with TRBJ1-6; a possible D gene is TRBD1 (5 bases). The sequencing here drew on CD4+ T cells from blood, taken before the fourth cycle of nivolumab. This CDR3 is CASSLAGGKESPLHF. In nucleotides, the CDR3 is TGCGCCAGCAGCTTGGCGGGGGGGAAAGAGTCACCCCTCCACTTT.